Below, 13 T cell receptor beta chains from the same sample are listed, as sequenced in a study of T cell responses to AZD1222 COVID-19 vaccine. Assay used: immunoSEQ multiplex PCR; TCRdb lists only in-frame clones, some missing. The table records 65,000 to 100,000 clones, around nine tenths of them present only once. Sample: peripheral blood, taken 28 days after the second AZD1222 dose. The receptors derive from an adult who received the AZD1222 COVID-19 vaccine.

The rearrangement links TRBV19 to TRBJ2-7; no reliable D call. Germline values: CDR1 LNHDA, CDR2 SQIVND (reference sequence). Trimming shortened V by 3 bases and J by 5 bases, and 14 bases separated the two germline ends. The CDR3 spans 14 residues. The CDR3 bases are TGTGCCAGTAGTATGTGGGGTCCCGCTGACGAGCAGTACTTC. This translates into CASSMWGPADEQYF.

The chain uses TRBV5-4 and TRBJ2-5; 7 positions agree with TRBD1. V gave up 4 bases and J gave up 2 bases; unmatched junction bases: 11. CDR3 size: 16 residues. The V gene's germline CDR1 is SGHNT and CDR2 YYREEE (reference sequence). For the CDR3, the DNA is TGTGCCAGCAGCGAAAAAAAGGGGGCGCGACAAGAGACCCAGTACTTC. It specifies CASSEKKGARQETQYF.

The rearrangement links TRBV7-9 to TRBJ1-1, with D possibly matching TRBD1 (6 bases). Germline CDR1 reads SEHNR; CDR2 reads FQNEAQ (reference sequence). V gave up 8 bases and J gave up 0 bases, with 13 bases separating them. This CDR3 region has 14 residues. The chain's CDR3 is CASRQGLLNTEAFF. CDR3 DNA sequence: TGTGCCAGCCGTCAGGGGCTACTGAACACTGAAGCTTTCTTT.

This chain connects TRBV28 to TRBJ2-2, with 8 positions matching TRBD2. From germline, CDR1 is MDHEN and CDR2 SYDVKM. The trim removed 7 bases at V and 0 bases at J, leaving 4 bases unmatched. This CDR3 spans 15 amino acids. CDR3: CASKLADTNTGELFF. In DNA form, the CDR3 reads TGTGCCAGCAAACTAGCGGACACGAACACCGGGGAGCTGTTTTTT.

This clone was found once. This sequence joins TRBV12-5 and TRBJ2-4; D might be TRBD2 (6 bases). This CDR3 has 17 residues. Germline values: CDR1 LGHNT, CDR2 FRNRAP. V shed 0 bases and J shed 2 bases, with 14 bases lying between them. CDR3 protein: CASGLVLGGDTKNIQYF. CDR3 nucleotides: TGTGCTAGTGGTTTGGTACTGGGCGGGGATACCAAAAACATTCAGTACTTC.

This clone was found a few times. V and J are TRBV29-1 and TRBJ1-1, with D possibly being TRBD1 (5 bases). This CDR3 contains 11 residues. From germline, CDR1 is SQVTM and CDR2 ANQGSEA. Trimming removed 8 bases at V and 3 bases at J, with 10 bases between. CDR3: CSFDRYTEAFF. For the CDR3, the DNA is TGCAGCTTCGACAGATACACTGAAGCTTTCTTT.

The chain has TRBV19 and TRBJ2-1, with 8 positions matching TRBD2. The CDR3 loop spans 15 amino acids. Germline CDR1 and CDR2: LNHDA and SQIVND (reference sequence). V dropped 4 bases and J dropped 2; count of bases not matched to a gene: 4. CDR3 amino acids: CASSTSAGAYNEQFF. CDR3 coding DNA: TGTGCCAGTAGTACCTCAGCGGGAGCCTACAATGAGCAGTTCTTC. The variable domain in full, completed from reference TRBV19 and TRBJ2-1, reads DGGITQSPKYLFRKEGQNVTLSCEQNLNHDAMYWYRQDPGQGLRLIYYSQIVNDFQKGDIAEGYSVSREKKESFPLTVTSAQKNPTAFYLCASSTSAGAYNEQFFGPGTRLTVL.

The chain couples TRBV6-5 to TRBJ1-2; TRBD1 aligns across 8 bases. CDR1 is MNHEY and CDR2 is SVGAGI in the germline V gene. The CDR3 runs to 14 residues. The ends lost 6 bases at V and 5 bases at J; junction bases unmatched: 8. In DNA form, the CDR3 reads TGTGCCAGCAGAGAGGACAGGGCACGATATGGCTACACCTTC. It codes for CASREDRARYGYTF.

The chain employs TRBV2 and TRBJ1-5; 9 positions match TRBD1. CDR1 and CDR2 (germline): SNHLY, FYNNEI. V lost 6 bases, J lost 5 bases, and 5 bases stayed unmatched. The CDR3 length is 14 residues. In nucleotides, the CDR3 is TGTGCCAGCAGCCGGGACAGGGTTGATCAGCCCCAGCATTTT. Amino acids: CASSRDRVDQPQHF.

The V gene is TRBV5-1, the J gene TRBJ2-1; 9 nucleotides line up with TRBD1. V trimming: 4 bases; J trimming: 5 bases; junction bases outside the gene matches: 4. The CDR3 length is 14 residues. CDR1 and CDR2 from the germline V gene are SGHRS and YFSETQ. The CDR3 loop is CASSRDRANNEQFF. CDR3 in DNA: TGCGCCAGCAGCCGGGACAGGGCTAACAATGAGCAGTTCTTC.

About this clone itself: Compared with germline, one end of the junction differs, possibly owing to a read error. The chain couples TRBV24-1 to TRBJ2-1; D is undetermined. Germline CDR1 and CDR2: KGHDR and SFDVKD. This CDR3 has 11 residues. CDR3 sequence: CATSDPYEQFF. The CDR3 region has the DNA TGTGCCACCAGTGATCCGTATGAACAGTTCTTC.

The J gene is TRBJ2-4, the V gene TRBV5-4, with D maybe TRBD1 (6 bases). This CDR3 has 14 amino acids. The germline V gene encodes CDR1 SGHNT and CDR2 YYREEE (reference sequence). V dropped 0 bases and J dropped 8 bases, with 12 bases sitting between them. CDR3 protein: CASSLEGGADIQYF. CDR3 in DNA: TGTGCCAGCAGCTTGGAAGGGGGTGCAGACATTCAGTACTTC.

The chain links TRBV5-1 to TRBJ2-7; perhaps TRBD1 as D (6 bases). There are 14 residues in the CDR3. Trimming removed 4 bases at V and 5 bases at J, with 16 bases between. Germline V CDR1 and CDR2: SGHRS, YFSETQ. The CDR3 reads CASSPTGYGNEQYF. Here the CDR3 DNA reads TGCGCCAGCAGCCCGACAGGTTATGGGAACGAGCAGTACTTC.